The 9 T cell receptor beta chains below all came from one sample that was sequenced in a study of T cells in Graves' hyperthyroidism and ophthalmopathy. From RNA transcripts, TCR beta CDR3 regions were amplified. During a first-round RT-PCR of the TCR CDR3, the HTBI primer set was used. In TCRdb, the multiplex PCR reads were re-called with MiXCR into one record per CDR3 protein. The sample has some 440,000 distinct CDR3 sequences; roughly 14% are singletons. The sequenced sample consisted of blood. These receptors were obtained from a woman between 18 and 29 years old with Graves' hyperthyroidism.

This clonotype was counted ten times or more. This chain's CDR3 is CASSLRSGFNNEQFF. The CDR3 nucleotides read TGTGCCAGCAGTTTAAGGAGCGGGTTCAACAATGAGCAGTTCTTC. V gene TRBV12-3 or TRBV12-4 combines with J gene TRBJ2-1, with D maybe TRBD2 (6 bases). Trimming stripped 2 bases from V and 5 bases from J, with 13 bases between. CDR3 length: 15 amino acids.

At least ten counts were recorded for this clonotype. This sequence joins TRBV12-3 or TRBV12-4 and TRBJ1-4; no definite D call. The ends were cut back, 5 bases at V and 5 bases at J, with 24 bases in the middle. The CDR3 is made up of 18 amino acids. CDR3 in amino acids: CASSPGVTGNLENEKLFF. The CDR3 DNA reads as TGTGCCAGCAGTCCGGGAGTAACGGGGAATTTGGAAAATGAAAAACTGTTTTTT.

The sample holds many counts of this clonotype. This chain connects TRBV10-3 to TRBJ1-5, with 8 bases fitting TRBD1. V lost 10 bases, J lost 0 bases, and 5 bases stayed unmatched. Germline lookup yields CDR1 ENHRY and CDR2 SYGVKD. This CDR3 contains 14 residues. The CDR3 loop reads CATQGAYSNQPQHF. CDR3 bases: TGTGCCACGCAGGGGGCTTATAGCAATCAGCCCCAGCATTTT.

The rearrangement links TRBV5-8 to TRBJ2-1; D possibly corresponds to TRBD2 (6 bases). The CDR3 length is 14 residues. Looked up from germline, CDR1 is SGHTS and CDR2 is YDEGEE. V dropped 3 bases and J dropped 6 bases, with 13 bases sitting between them. Here the CDR3 reads CASSSGLEFNEQFF. In nucleotides, the CDR3 is TGTGCCAGCAGCTCGGGACTGGAATTCAATGAGCAGTTCTTC.

V gene TRBV18 combines with J gene TRBJ2-1; D tentatively reads TRBD1 or TRBD2 (5 bases each). This CDR3 spans 18 amino acids. The V gene lost 2 bases and the J gene lost 0 bases, with 17 bases spanning the gap. Germline CDR1 KGHSH, CDR2 LQKENI. The CDR3 region is CASSPLQDSRSSYNEQFF. The CDR3 DNA reads TGTGCCAGCTCACCATTACAGGACTCTAGGAGCTCCTACAATGAGCAGTTCTTC.

The genes are TRBV19 and TRBJ1-5; unclear D gene. This CDR3 is built from 16 residues. Looked up from germline, CDR1 is LNHDA and CDR2 is SQIVND (reference sequence). V lost 7 bases to trimming and J lost 0 bases, with 16 bases between them. CDR3 residues: CASKIMEGGSNQPQHF. The CDR3 DNA reads TGTGCCAGTAAAATAATGGAGGGAGGTAGCAATCAGCCCCAGCATTTT.

The chain combines TRBV24-1 with TRBJ2-3; 11 nucleotides line up with TRBD2. The CDR3 runs to 17 residues. V lost 4 bases to trimming and J lost 8 bases; unmatched junction nucleotides: 13. Germline CDR1 KGHDR, CDR2 SFDVKD. The CDR3 coding sequence is TGTGCCACCAGTGACTCAAAACTAGCGGGGGAAGTCAGTACGCAGTATTTT. Translated, it gives CATSDSKLAGEVSTQYF.

This clonotype was observed a few times. The chain carries TRBV6-5 and TRBJ1-2, with D perhaps TRBD1 (6 bases). Germline V gives CDR1 MNHEY, CDR2 SVGAGI. This CDR3 comprises 14 residues. Trimming cost V 2 bases and J 6 bases, with 13 bases left between them. CDR3 protein: CASSYMLGGDGYTF. CDR3 in DNA: TGTGCCAGCAGTTACATGTTAGGGGGGGATGGCTACACCTTC.

This clonotype was counted ten times or more. V is TRBV12-3 or TRBV12-4 and J is TRBJ2-1; 10 nucleotides align to TRBD1. V was clipped by 5 bases and J by 8 bases; unmatched bases: 3. The CDR3 is 13 residues long. The CDR3 is CASSIGQGDEQFF. The CDR3, as DNA: TGTGCCAGCAGTATCGGACAGGGGGATGAGCAGTTCTTC.